This passage covers 4 T cell receptor beta chains from one sample sequenced in a study of T cell responses to AZD1222 COVID-19 vaccine. The method was immunoSEQ multiplex PCR; TCRdb's version includes in-frame clones alone and lacks a portion of them. The sample has tens of thousands of clones; roughly 89% are singletons. Specimen: peripheral blood, collected 28 days after the second AZD1222 dose. Receptors were obtained from an adult who received the AZD1222 COVID-19 vaccine.

This clone is a singleton in its sample. V gene TRBV27 combines with J gene TRBJ2-3, with D unresolved. The CDR3 is made up of 14 amino acids. V lost 3 bases and J 0 bases, leaving 7 bases between the germline ends. Germline V gene sequence: CDR1 MNHEY, CDR2 SMNVEV (reference sequence). CDR3 bases: TGTGCCAGCAGTTTCTCCTCTAGCACAGATACGCAGTATTTT. It translates to CASSFSSSTDTQYF.

The rearrangement uses TRBV11-2 and TRBJ2-1; 12 bases align to TRBD2. V gave up 0 bases and J gave up 12 bases; unmatched junction bases: 6. The CDR3 is 15 residues long. Germline values: CDR1 SGHAT, CDR2 FQNNGV. The CDR3 coding sequence is TGTGCCAGCAGCTTAGATCCCCGGACTAGCGGGATGCAGTTCTTC. Translation gives CASSLDPRTSGMQFF.

This chain joins TRBV19 and TRBJ2-1; the match to TRBD2 covers 11 bases. The J segment lost 10 bases and the V segment lost 3 bases, leaving 14 bases of the junction unmatched. The CDR3 covers 17 residues. CDR1 is LNHDA and CDR2 is SQIVND in the germline V gene (reference sequence). The CDR3 spells CASSIVTSGKGYDEQFF. The CDR3 bases are TGTGCCAGTAGTATTGTGACTAGCGGGAAGGGTTACGACGAGCAGTTCTTC.

The V and J genes are TRBV7-3 and TRBJ1-1; D gene ambiguous. V lost 3 bases to trimming and J lost 2 bases, with 7 bases between them. The CDR3 runs 13 residues. The V gene's germline CDR1 is SGHTA and CDR2 FQGTGA. CDR3 nucleotides: TGTGCCAGCAGCTTGGCTAGAAACACTGAAGCTTTCTTT. This codes for CASSLARNTEAFF.